This is a list of T cell receptor beta chains from one sample in a study of blood T cell repertoires in COVID-19. Method: immunoSEQ multiplex PCR; TCRdb's copy keeps in-frame clones and lacks some. There are more than 300,000 clones in the sample; about 92% occur only once, and approximately 17% lies in the top ten. The sequencing input was PBMCs or T cells enriched from blood (not recorded which). The receptor source for this set is a woman aged 30 to 39 who had recovered from COVID-19. Both conserved end residues are part of each CDR3. The order of the fields is D gene, clone size, V gene, J gene, CDR3 protein, CDR3 DNA. A D gene is named only where the DNA matches it firmly. Clone size is given for some rows only: seen once, a few or many times, or a class if the clone is expanded.

TRBD1	many	TRBV5-1	TRBJ2-7	CASSSGQGFYEQYF	TGCGCCAGCAGCTCGGGACAGGGGTTCTACGAGCAGTACTTC
.	.	TRBV5-4	TRBJ2-5	CASSFGSQETQYF	TGTGCCAGCAGCTTCGGGTCCCAAGAGACCCAGTACTTC
.	.	TRBV12-3/TRBV12-4	TRBJ1-1	CASSLLDNTEAFF	TGTGCCAGCAGTTTATTAGATAACACTGAAGCTTTCTTT
.	.	TRBV28	TRBJ1-1	CASSLLPGSNTEAFF	TGTGCCAGCAGTTTATTGCCAGGGTCGAACACTGAAGCTTTCTTT
TRBD1	.	TRBV5-6	TRBJ1-2	CASSYGQDYGYTF	TGTGCCAGCAGCTATGGACAGGACTATGGCTACACCTTC
.	.	TRBV28	TRBJ1-2	CASSLMSSGGTHGYTF	TGTGCCAGCAGTTTAATGTCCTCTGGGGGCACTCATGGCTACACCTTC
TRBD2	.	TRBV28	TRBJ2-3	CASKTSGTPDTQYF	TGTGCCAGCAAGACTAGCGGGACCCCGGATACGCAGTATTTT
.	once	TRBV21-1	TRBJ2-3	CASSKEAGVVSDTQYF	TGTGCCAGCAGCAAAGAGGCGGGAGTGGTCTCAGATACGCAGTATTTT
TRBD2	.	TRBV11-3	TRBJ2-3	CASSPRLAGGTDTQYF	TGTGCCAGCAGCCCCCGACTAGCGGGGGGGACAGATACGCAGTATTTT
.	.	TRBV4-2	TRBJ1-6	CASSQEESSYNSPLHF	TGTGCCAGCAGCCAAGAAGAGAGCTCCTATAATTCACCCCTCCACTTT
TRBD2	.	TRBV6-5	TRBJ2-3	CASSPGLAPQNTQYF	TGTGCCAGCAGTCCGGGACTAGCTCCGCAGAATACGCAGTATTTT
.	.	TRBV5-4	TRBJ1-1	CASSLTGRVTEAFF	TGTGCCAGCAGCCTGACAGGCCGGGTCACTGAAGCTTTCTTT
.	.	TRBV28	TRBJ1-3	CASQSGGYSGNTIYF	TGTGCCAGCCAATCGGGAGGTTACTCTGGAAACACCATATATTTT
TRBD2	once	TRBV28	TRBJ2-7	CASHLAGSYEQYF	TGTGCCAGCCACCTAGCGGGGTCCTACGAGCAGTACTTC
.	.	TRBV6-1	TRBJ1-2	CASRERPRRGVEGFRVYGYTF	TGTGCCAGCAGGGAAAGACCCCGACGGGGGGTGGAAGGGTTTAGGGTCTATGGCTACACCTTC
.	.	TRBV4-3	TRBJ2-1	CASSQQTYNEQFF	TGCGCCAGCAGCCAACAGACTTACAATGAGCAGTTCTTC
.	.	TRBV11-3	TRBJ1-1	CASSLSKWGRENTEAFF	TGTGCCAGCAGCTTGAGTAAATGGGGCCGTGAGAACACTGAAGCTTTCTTT
TRBD2	once	TRBV7-2	TRBJ2-5	CASSYGGVGETQYF	TGTGCCAGCAGCTACGGGGGGGTTGGGGAGACCCAGTACTTC
.	.	TRBV5-1	TRBJ2-3	CASSPPLEGSYTDTQYF	TGCGCCAGCAGCCCCCCCCTCGAGGGCAGTTACACAGATACGCAGTATTTT